These 22 T cell receptor beta chains originate from one sample sequenced in a study of T-cell memory formation after mild COVID-19. TCRdb itself ran the 5' RACE reads through MiXCR, one entry per CDR3 protein. In the table there are approximately 350,000 distinct CDR3 sequences, under 15% of which are singletons. Sequencing was performed on PBMCs or a T cell subset sorted from them (not recorded which). The receptors stem from a man aged 18 to 35 who had mild COVID-19 (a few samples of this study predate the infection). Cell type and time point are not known.

This clonotype was detected ten times or more. This chain links TRBV12-3 or TRBV12-4 with TRBJ2-3; D gene uncertain. This CDR3 has 12 amino acids. V lost 4 bases and J lost 6, with 8 bases in between. The CDR3 region is CASSSPADTQYF. In DNA form, the CDR3 reads TGTGCCAGCAGTTCGCCGGCGGATACGCAGTATTTT.

The CDR3 is CASSLQRFREQFF. The CDR3 DNA follows: TGTGCCAGCAGCCTCCAAAGGTTCCGTGAGCAGTTCTTC. V and J are TRBV12-3 or TRBV12-4 and TRBJ2-1; no clear D gene. With 6 bases removed from V and 9 bases from J, the gap between germline ends came to 15 bases. This CDR3 spans 13 amino acids.

This clonotype was counted only a few times. The CDR3 DNA sequence: TGTGCCAGCAGCCTCACTGGGCAGAACACAGATACGCAGTATTTT. Translating gives CASSLTGQNTDTQYF. The V call is TRBV7-9, the J call TRBJ2-3; D is undetermined. Deletions cut 5 bases from V and 2 bases from J, with 14 bases between. The V gene's germline CDR1 is SEHNR and CDR2 FQNEAQ (reference sequence). The CDR3 loop spans 15 amino acids.

The CDR3 protein is CASSYTRGQAINQPQHF. In DNA, the CDR3 is TGTGCCAGCAGTTACACCCGGGGACAGGCGATCAATCAGCCCCAGCATTTT. The chain links TRBV6-2 or TRBV6-3 to TRBJ1-5; TRBD1 agrees at 8 bases. Germline values: CDR1 MNHEY, CDR2 SVGEGT. This CDR3 is 17 amino acids long. V gave up 2 bases and J gave up 3 bases; unmatched junction bases: 9.

Ten or more counts support this clonotype. At one end the junction does not follow the germline gene, possibly because of a read error. The gene calls are TRBV29-1 and TRBJ1-1; D call uncertain. Germline V gives CDR1 SQVTM, CDR2 ANQGSEA. The CDR3 has 12 residues. The CDR3 DNA follows: TGCAGCGTTGTGCCGGGGAACGCTGAAGCTTTCTTT. This encodes CSVVPGNAEAFF.

The rearrangement uses TRBV4-1 and TRBJ2-5; 9 bases agree with TRBD2. The V and J ends lost 1 base and 5 bases, in that order; junction bases with no gene match: 11. The CDR3 is 17 amino acids. Germline V gives CDR1 MGHRA, CDR2 YSYEKL. CDR3 bases: TGCGCCAGCAGCCAAGGCAGCGGGGGGTTTGCGACGGAGACCCAGTACTTC. The encoded protein is CASSQGSGGFATETQYF.

This clonotype was seen at least ten times. J is TRBJ1-1 and V is TRBV7-2; D is perhaps TRBD1 (5 bases). Germline V gene sequence: CDR1 SGHTA, CDR2 FQGNSA. This CDR3 has 16 amino acids. Trimming took off 6 bases at V and 1 base at J, with 18 bases between the two ends. CDR3 region: CASSGARGGTNTEAFF. CDR3 DNA: TGTGCCAGCAGTGGGGCCCGGGGGGGAACGAACACTGAAGCTTTCTTT.

The chain joins TRBV19 to TRBJ1-1; no clear D. Trimming took 3 bases from V and 7 from J, leaving 6 bases between them. CDR1 LNHDA and CDR2 SQIVND come from the germline V gene (reference sequence). The CDR3 runs to 11 residues. The CDR3 DNA reads as TGTGCCAGTAGTATGTTCGGTGAAGCTTTCTTT. Protein product: CASSMFGEAFF.

This clonotype was observed at least ten times. J is TRBJ1-2 and V is TRBV5-1, with TRBD1 matching 10 bases. Germline V lookup: CDR1 SGHRS, CDR2 YFSETQ. V was pared by 3 bases and J by 8 bases, with 10 bases of the junction left unmatched. The CDR3 covers 15 residues. The CDR3 nucleotides are TGCGCCAGCAGCTATGCATCGACAGGGGGCGCCGGCTACACCTTC. It encodes CASSYASTGGAGYTF.

This sequence joins TRBV4-1 and TRBJ1-1; TRBD1 might be the D (6 bases). Germline V lookup: CDR1 MGHRA, CDR2 YSYEKL. This CDR3 is 15 amino acids long. Trimming stripped 5 bases from V and 2 bases from J, with 15 bases between. The CDR3 here is CASSGGAGTNTEAFF. The DNA for the CDR3 is TGCGCCAGCAGCGGAGGGGCAGGGACAAACACTGAAGCTTTCTTT.

The chain links TRBV10-3 to TRBJ2-3, with a weak D call TRBD1 (6 bases). Germline V gives CDR1 ENHRY, CDR2 SYGVKD. V shed 4 bases and J shed 1 base, with 12 bases lying between them. The CDR3 is 15 amino acids. The CDR3 here is CAISVGGPRTDTQYF. DNA for the CDR3: TGTGCCATCAGTGTAGGGGGACCACGCACAGATACGCAGTATTTT.

The chain employs TRBV7-9 and TRBJ1-3, with a possible D match to TRBD1 (5 bases). Germline V lookup: CDR1 SEHNR, CDR2 FQNEAQ (reference sequence). The CDR3 length is 16 residues. Trimming pared 5 bases from V and 2 bases from J, leaving 16 bases between. The CDR3: CASSAPGLLAGNTIYF. CDR3 bases: TGTGCCAGCAGCGCACCGGGACTACTGGCTGGAAACACCATATATTTT. Combining the CDR3 with reference TRBV7-9 and TRBJ1-3 gives the whole variable domain DTGVSQNPRHKITKRGQNVTFRCDPISEHNRLYWYRQTLGQGPEFLTYFQNEAQLEKSRLLSDRFSAERPKGSFSTLEIQRTEQGDSAMYLCASSAPGLLAGNTIYFGEGSWLTVV.

This clonotype was seen a few times. For the CDR3, the DNA is TGCGCCAGCAGCTTGGCCGGGACAGGGCTTTACAATGAGCAGTTCTTC. This encodes CASSLAGTGLYNEQFF. The chain employs TRBV5-1 and TRBJ2-1; 9 bases are shared with TRBD1. V trimming: 0 bases; J trimming: 4 bases; junction bases outside the gene matches: 5. CDR1 is SGHRS and CDR2 is YFSETQ in the germline V gene. The CDR3 contains 16 residues.

The chain links TRBV9 to TRBJ2-5; perhaps TRBD1 as D (5 bases). Trimming took off 1 base at V and 5 bases at J, with 12 bases between the two ends. Per the germline V gene, CDR1 is SGDLS and CDR2 is YYNGEE. CDR3 length equals 14 residues. The CDR3 reads CASSVSNRRETQYF. CDR3 coding DNA: TGTGCCAGCAGCGTATCGAACAGGCGGGAGACCCAGTACTTC.

In its sample, this clonotype was seen many times. This chain uses TRBV10-3 with TRBJ2-2; 15 bases agree with TRBD2. Germline assignment: CDR1 ENHRY and CDR2 SYGVKD. The CDR3 covers 18 residues. Losses at the gene ends were 6 bases for V and 8 bases for J; bases not matched to a gene: 13. The CDR3 reads CAISGGTSGGTTGGELFF. The CDR3 DNA reads as TGTGCCATCAGCGGAGGGACTAGCGGGGGGACAACAGGAGGGGAGCTGTTTTTT.

The chain joins TRBV6-2 or TRBV6-3 to TRBJ2-5, with 7 positions matching TRBD1. This CDR3 spans 12 amino acids. Per germline, CDR1 MNHEY and CDR2 SVGEGT. Trimming at V came to 6 bases and at J to 9 bases, leaving 7 bases not matched to a gene. CDR3 in DNA: TGTGCCAGCAGGGGCTCAGGGGGACCCCAGTACTTC. Protein sequence: CASRGSGGPQYF.

This chain uses TRBV5-6 with TRBJ1-6, with D unclear. The CDR3 is 15 residues long. V shed 4 bases and J shed 7 bases, with 15 bases lying between them. The germline CDR1 and CDR2 sequences are SGHDT and YYEEEE. The CDR3 protein is CASSPISGENSPLHF. CDR3 in DNA: TGTGCCAGCAGCCCGATCTCTGGGGAGAATTCACCCCTCCACTTT.

This clonotype was counted between two and nine times. The CDR3 loop reads CASSFLFQPQHF. The CDR3 region has the DNA TGTGCCAGCAGTTTCTTATTTCAGCCCCAGCATTTT. The J gene is TRBJ1-5, the V gene TRBV6-2 or TRBV6-3; D not resolved. Germline CDR1 reads MNHEY; CDR2 reads SVGEGT. This CDR3 has 12 amino acids. V shed 4 bases and J shed 6 bases, with 7 bases lying between them.

For this clonotype: A read error may explain this, as a much larger clone is one base away. The rearrangement joins TRBV28 to TRBJ1-1; no clear D gene. Trimming cost V 4 bases and J 1 base, with 1 base left between them. Germline CDR1 is MDHEN and CDR2 is SYDVKM. The CDR3 has 11 amino acids. The CDR3 sequence: CASSWNTEAFF. The CDR3 DNA reads as TGTGCCAGCAGTTGGAACACTGAAGCTTTCTTT.

The chain uses TRBV5-1 and TRBJ1-1, with D uncertain. Germline values: CDR1 SGHRS, CDR2 YFSETQ. V was clipped by 7 bases and J by 1 base, with 11 bases between them. This CDR3 region has 13 residues. The CDR3 nucleotides read TGCGCCAGCCGAGTCGATCAGAACACTGAAGCTTTCTTT. Amino acids: CASRVDQNTEAFF.

This clonotype was seen a few times. The V gene is TRBV7-2, the J gene TRBJ1-2; D is unclear. The length of the CDR3 is 13 residues. V was clipped by 3 bases and J by 2 bases, with 7 bases between them. Germline V gene lookup returns CDR1 SGHTA and CDR2 FQGNSA. This chain's CDR3 is CASSFTGNYGYTF. CDR3 DNA sequence: TGTGCCAGCAGCTTTACGGGGAACTATGGCTACACCTTC.

In this sample, this clonotype turned up a few times. The chain recombines TRBV7-2 with TRBJ1-3; D unresolved. The CDR3 is made up of 13 amino acids. Germline loops: CDR1 SGHTA, CDR2 FQGNSA. The V gene lost 5 bases and the J gene lost 2 bases, with 7 bases spanning the gap. The CDR3 sequence is CASSPVPGNTIYF. The CDR3, as DNA: TGTGCCAGCAGCCCAGTACCTGGAAACACCATATATTTT.